Below, 20 T cell receptor beta chains from the same sample are listed, as sequenced in a study of T cells after yellow fever vaccination. TCRdb re-called the 5' RACE reads with MiXCR, one entry per CDR3 protein. The repertoire holds about 85,000 distinct CDR3 sequences, with less than 15% as singletons. Source: CD8+ T cells not binding an NS4B(214-222) dextramer, sorted from PBMCs, taken approximately 22 days after the first yellow fever vaccination. The receptor set was obtained from a young man who received the YFV17D yellow fever vaccine.

The chain joins TRBV6-2 or TRBV6-3 to TRBJ1-5, with 9 positions matching TRBD1. The CDR3 sequence is 15 residues long. Germline V gene data show CDR1 as MNHEY and CDR2 as SVGEGT. Trimming took 6 bases from V and 2 from J; bases not matched to a gene: 5. The CDR3 reads CASSRTGGGNQPQHF. The CDR3 region has the DNA TGTGCCAGCAGCCGTACAGGGGGCGGCAATCAGCCCCAGCATTTT.

This chain links TRBV2 with TRBJ2-3, with 12 bases aligning to TRBD2. Germline V lookup: CDR1 SNHLY, CDR2 FYNNEI. The CDR3 has 18 amino acids. V was clipped by 7 bases and J by 3 bases; unmatched bases: 14. The CDR3 here is CASTGPWTSGEGTDTQYF. The CDR3 DNA reads TGTGCCAGCACCGGACCCTGGACTAGCGGGGAAGGGACAGATACGCAGTATTTT.

In this sample, this clonotype turned up a few times. The CDR3 nucleotides read TGTGCCAGCAGCCAACCCGGGACAGGTCAAGAGACCCAGTACTTC. Amino acid sequence: CASSQPGTGQETQYF. The V gene is TRBV14, the J gene TRBJ2-5, with TRBD1 matching over 8 bases. The CDR3 is made up of 15 amino acids. V dropped 2 bases and J dropped 2; count of bases not matched to a gene: 4. Germline values: CDR1 SGHDN, CDR2 FVKESK.

The chain carries TRBV20-1 and TRBJ1-6, with D possibly TRBD1 on 6 matching bases. The germline CDR1 and CDR2 sequences are DFQATT and SNEGSKA (reference sequence). The CDR3 has 14 amino acids. The germline V and J ends were trimmed by 3 bases and 10 bases, with 16 bases remaining between them. The CDR3 loop reads CSASDSRGYSPLHF. CDR3 coding DNA: TGCAGTGCTAGCGACTCCAGGGGCTACTCACCCCTCCACTTT.

CDR3 coding DNA: TGTGCCAGCAGCTTAGAACTGGCGGGGGGGCCTGAGTATAATGAGCAGTTCTTC. Its translation: CASSLELAGGPEYNEQFF. J is TRBJ2-1 and V is TRBV11-2, with TRBD2 identical over 9 bases. CDR1 and CDR2 (germline): SGHAT, FQNNGV. The CDR3 consists of 18 residues. J lost 7 bases, V lost 0 bases, and 13 bases had no gene match.

The chain links TRBV12-3 or TRBV12-4 to TRBJ2-1; no clear D gene. The V gene lost 4 bases and the J gene lost 0 bases, with 13 bases spanning the gap. This CDR3 is built from 16 residues. CDR3 in DNA: TGTGCCAGCAGTTCGCTCGGGCCGAGCTCCTACAATGAGCAGTTCTTC. Translated: CASSSLGPSSYNEQFF.

This clonotype was observed a handful of times. The chain is built from TRBV6-5 and TRBJ2-7; D is perhaps TRBD1 or TRBD2 (5 bases each). This CDR3 spans 12 amino acids. Germline CDR1 is MNHEY and CDR2 is SVGAGI. V dropped 10 bases and J dropped 5 bases, with 15 bases sitting between them. The CDR3 loop reads CATRAGAHEQYF. The CDR3 coding sequence is TGTGCCACCCGGGCCGGGGCCCACGAGCAGTACTTC.

This sequence joins TRBV4-1 and TRBJ2-1, with TRBD2 identical over 12 bases. Germline assignment: CDR1 MGHRA and CDR2 YSYEKL. V was pared by 6 bases and J by 5 bases, with 8 bases of the junction left unmatched. The CDR3 extends over 16 amino acids. The CDR3 DNA is TGCGCCAGCAGTTCCCCTAGCGGGGGGGCGAACAATGAGCAGTTCTTC. The encoded protein is CASSSPSGGANNEQFF.

A few counts support this clonotype. This chain links TRBV18 with TRBJ2-5; D may be TRBD1 (5 bases). Trimming cost V 5 bases and J 4 bases, with 8 bases left between them. CDR3 length: 12 amino acids. Germline lookup yields CDR1 KGHSH and CDR2 LQKENI. CDR3: CASSRGGETQYF. The DNA of the CDR3 is TGTGCCAGCTCAAGGGGCGGAGAGACCCAGTACTTC.

This sequence joins TRBV7-9 and TRBJ2-3, with 10 bases matching TRBD2. The CDR3 runs to 16 residues. Germline assignment: CDR1 SEHNR and CDR2 FQNEAQ (reference sequence). With V trimmed by 5 bases and J by 0 bases, 5 bases remained unmatched. CDR3 sequence reads: CASSPRTSGSTDTQYF. The CDR3 DNA reads as TGTGCCAGCAGCCCCCGGACTAGCGGTAGCACAGATACGCAGTATTTT.

This rearrangement joins TRBV29-1 to TRBJ2-2; D uncertain. V lost 4 bases, J lost 1 base, and 4 bases lay in between. The CDR3 runs to 12 residues. CDR1 SQVTM and CDR2 ANQGSEA come from the germline V gene. The CDR3 DNA reads TGCAGCGTTGGGCAGAACACCGGGGAGCTGTTTTTT. Amino acids: CSVGQNTGELFF.

This clonotype came up many times. This chain uses TRBV12-3 or TRBV12-4 with TRBJ2-1; D is possibly TRBD1 or TRBD2 (5 bases each). The CDR3 runs 14 residues. The V and J ends lost 8 bases and 4 bases respectively, with 15 bases between them. DNA for the CDR3: TGTGCCAGCCGGGACCGGTCTAGGTACAATGAGCAGTTCTTC. Its translation is CASRDRSRYNEQFF.

The chain has TRBV4-1 and TRBJ1-1; 9 positions match TRBD1. CDR3 length: 15 residues. V shed 2 bases, J shed 4 bases, and the junction held 5 bases outside the gene matches. CDR1 is MGHRA and CDR2 is YSYEKL in the germline V gene. This CDR3 reads CASSQWGQGSTEAFF. DNA for the CDR3: TGCGCCAGCAGCCAATGGGGACAGGGAAGCACTGAAGCTTTCTTT.

The chain carries TRBV12-3 or TRBV12-4 and TRBJ2-5; TRBD1 agrees at 9 bases. V dropped 2 bases and J dropped 4; count of bases not matched to a gene: 2. The CDR3 has 14 residues. Here the CDR3 reads CASSLTGGLETQYF. Written as DNA, the CDR3 is TGTGCCAGCAGTTTAACAGGGGGCTTAGAGACCCAGTACTTC.

This clonotype was found a few times. This sequence joins TRBV7-9 and TRBJ1-2, with a possible D match to TRBD1 (6 bases). Trimming stripped 2 bases from V and 3 bases from J, with 7 bases between. CDR3 length equals 13 residues. Germline-derived CDR1 and CDR2 are SEHNR and FQNEAQ (reference sequence). The CDR3 is CASSLSGDYGYTF. As DNA, the CDR3 is TGTGCCAGCAGCTTATCAGGGGACTATGGCTACACCTTC.

This clonotype was found a few times. The chain carries TRBV7-9 and TRBJ2-7; the match to TRBD2 covers 9 bases. The CDR3 sequence is 15 residues long. V shed 5 bases, J shed 2 bases, and the junction held 7 bases outside the gene matches. CDR1 is SEHNR and CDR2 is FQNEAQ in the germline V gene (reference sequence). CDR3 residues: CASSLGTSLTYEQYF. The CDR3 coding sequence is TGTGCCAGCAGCCTCGGGACTAGCTTGACCTACGAGCAGTACTTC.

This clonotype was seen a handful of times. This rearrangement joins TRBV29-1 to TRBJ2-4; D not certain. The CDR3 has 14 amino acids. Looked up from germline, CDR1 is SQVTM and CDR2 is ANQGSEA. V lost 0 bases, J lost 5 bases, and 11 bases lay in between. The DNA of the CDR3 is TGCAGCGTTGAAGATCTTGTCAGAGAAAACATTCAGTACTTC. Translated: CSVEDLVRENIQYF.

This chain uses TRBV12-3 or TRBV12-4 with TRBJ2-5; 11 nucleotides agree with TRBD2. The CDR3 runs 14 residues. After removal of 5 bases from V and 5 bases from J, the junction contained 4 bases not matched to a gene. The CDR3 protein is CASSQTSGEETQYF. For the CDR3, the DNA is TGTGCCAGCAGTCAGACTAGCGGGGAGGAGACCCAGTACTTC.

The gene calls are TRBV28 and TRBJ2-5; perhaps TRBD1 as D (6 bases). Trimming took off 3 bases at V and 1 base at J, with 9 bases between the two ends. Germline values: CDR1 MDHEN, CDR2 SYDVKM. This CDR3 comprises 14 residues. CDR3 region: CASSFGDTQETQYF. In DNA, the CDR3 is TGTGCCAGCAGTTTCGGGGACACCCAAGAGACCCAGTACTTC.

This clonotype has only a few counts. The chain uses TRBV29-1 and TRBJ2-7; perhaps TRBD2 as D (5 bases). The V gene's germline CDR1 is SQVTM and CDR2 ANQGSEA. The ends were cut back, 4 bases at V and 6 bases at J, with 13 bases in the middle. CDR3 length equals 12 residues. Here the CDR3 DNA reads TGCAGCGTTGGTGAGGGTTTAGGCGAGCAGTACTTC. This translates into CSVGEGLGEQYF.